Presented here are 22 T cell receptor beta chains from one specimen sequenced in a study of blood T cell repertoires in COVID-19. The method was immunoSEQ multiplex PCR; TCRdb's version includes in-frame clones alone and lacks a portion of them. The data hold approximately 67,000 clones, with 75% to 90% observed a single time. Sequenced: peripheral blood. The receptors stem from a man aged 50 to 60 with active COVID-19.

V and J are TRBV7-2 and TRBJ2-1; TRBD2 agrees at 13 bases. CDR1 is SGHTA, CDR2 FQGNSA, per germline. The CDR3 is made up of 16 amino acids. V trimming: 4 bases; J trimming: 2 bases; junction bases outside the gene matches: 2. The CDR3 DNA follows: TGTGCCAGCAGCTCCGGACTAGCGGGGGCCTACAATGAGCAGTTCTTC. This gives the protein CASSSGLAGAYNEQFF.

This chain connects TRBV19 to TRBJ1-4, with 7 bases that match TRBD1. The CDR3 has 15 amino acids. Germline trimming cut 6 bases from V and 3 bases from J; bases unmatched to any gene: 7. In germline, CDR1 is LNHDA, CDR2 SQIVND (reference sequence). CDR3 loop: CASRTQTGPNEKLFF. DNA of the CDR3: TGTGCCAGTAGAACGCAGACAGGGCCTAATGAAAAACTGTTTTTT.

This clone was recorded once. DNA for the CDR3: TGTGCCAGCTCACCGGGACTAGCGGGAGAGGAGCAGTACTTC. Residues: CASSPGLAGEEQYF. The rearrangement uses TRBV18 and TRBJ2-7; 14 nucleotides match TRBD2. This CDR3 comprises 14 residues. CDR1 is KGHSH and CDR2 is LQKENI in the germline V gene. The J segment lost 7 bases and the V segment lost 3 bases, leaving 2 bases of the junction unmatched. The whole variable domain, remainder taken from reference TRBV18 and TRBJ2-7, is NAGVMQNPRHLVRRRGQEARLRCSPMKGHSHVYWYRQLPEEGLKFMVYLQKENIIDESGMPKERFSAEFPKEGPSILRIQQVVRGDSAAYFCASSPGLAGEEQYFGPGTRLTVT.

V gene TRBV4-3 combines with J gene TRBJ1-2; TRBD1 is a possible D gene (5 bases). Germline loops: CDR1 LGHNA, CDR2 YSLEER. This CDR3 has 15 residues. V lost 0 bases, J lost 8 bases, and 16 bases lay in between. The CDR3 here is CASSQDPRTSSGYTF. The CDR3 nucleotides are TGCGCCAGCAGCCAAGATCCCCGGACAAGTTCCGGCTACACCTTC.

The chain links TRBV6-1 to TRBJ2-4, with 7 bases matching TRBD2. The CDR3 sequence is 16 residues long. Germline CDR1 is MNHNS and CDR2 is SASEGT. Unmatched junction bases numbered 6, after V lost 4 bases and J lost 0 bases. The CDR3 here is CASSGGGSLAKNIQYF. The CDR3 DNA reads TGTGCCAGCAGTGGGGGAGGGAGCCTAGCCAAAAACATTCAGTACTTC.

The gene calls are TRBV29-1 and TRBJ1-4, with no clear D. The CDR3 consists of 13 residues. V lost 4 bases to trimming and J lost 5 bases, with 11 bases between them. In germline, CDR1 is SQVTM, CDR2 ANQGSEA. The DNA of the CDR3 is TGCAGCGTTGTCGCGTACGAGAATGAAAAACTGTTTTTT. Protein sequence: CSVVAYENEKLFF.

This chain uses TRBV2 with TRBJ1-2; D not certain. This CDR3 spans 13 amino acids. V was shortened by 2 bases and J by 4 bases, with 8 bases between the two germline ends. CDR1 SNHLY and CDR2 FYNNEI come from the germline V gene. Here the CDR3 reads CASSERGSYGYTF. The DNA of the CDR3 is TGTGCCAGCAGTGAACGGGGAAGCTATGGCTACACCTTC.

The rearrangement uses TRBV7-2 and TRBJ1-1; perhaps TRBD1 as D (6 bases). Trimming left V 5 bases short and J 8 bases short, with 15 bases between. Germline V gene sequence: CDR1 SGHTA, CDR2 FQGNSA. The CDR3 sequence is 13 residues long. The CDR3 reads CASSLRQAKEAFF. The CDR3 DNA follows: TGTGCCAGCAGCCTAAGACAGGCTAAGGAAGCTTTCTTT. The variable domain in full, completed from reference TRBV7-2 and TRBJ1-1, reads GAGVSQSPSNKVTEKGKDVELRCDPISGHTALYWYRQSLGQGLEFLIYFQGNSAPDKSGLPSDRFSAERTGGSVSTLTIQRTQQEDSAVYLCASSLRQAKEAFFGQGTRLTVV.

This chain uses TRBV5-1 with TRBJ2-7; TRBD1 agrees at 9 bases. The CDR3 extends over 15 amino acids. With 3 bases clipped from V and 2 bases from J, the junction kept 6 bases outside the gene matches. Germline CDR1 is SGHRS and CDR2 is YFSETQ. CDR3 DNA: TGCGCCAGCAGCTGGGGGACAGGGTTACCCTACGAGCAGTACTTC. This gives the protein CASSWGTGLPYEQYF.

V usage is TRBV5-1 and J usage is TRBJ2-3, with TRBD2 matching 9 bases. Per germline, CDR1 SGHRS and CDR2 YFSETQ. There are 13 residues in the CDR3. The V gene end was trimmed by 5 bases and the J gene end by 6 bases; junction bases not matched to a gene: 4. CDR3 bases: TGCGCCAGCAGTAGCGGGAGTTCGGATACGCAGTATTTT. Translated: CASSSGSSDTQYF.

The chain joins TRBV27 to TRBJ1-6; no reliable D call. The CDR3 is 13 residues long. V dropped 5 bases and J dropped 10 bases, with 12 bases sitting between them. Germline V gives CDR1 MNHEY, CDR2 SMNVEV (reference sequence). CDR3 sequence reads: CASSQARGSPLHF. In DNA, the CDR3 is TGTGCCAGCAGTCAGGCTCGGGGATCACCCCTCCACTTT.

A few counts support this clone. The rearrangement joins TRBV7-2 to TRBJ2-5, with 9 bases matching TRBD2. After removal of 5 bases from V and 9 bases from J, the junction contained 7 bases not matched to a gene. CDR3 size: 13 residues. Per the germline V gene, CDR1 is SGHTA and CDR2 is FQGNSA. The CDR3 DNA sequence: TGTGCCAGCAGCAGACTAGCGGAAGGGGCCCAGTACTTC. Its translation is CASSRLAEGAQYF. Filled out from reference TRBV7-2 and TRBJ2-5, the complete variable domain reads GAGVSQSPSNKVTEKGKDVELRCDPISGHTALYWYRQSLGQGLEFLIYFQGNSAPDKSGLPSDRFSAERTGGSVSTLTIQRTQQEDSAVYLCASSRLAEGAQYFGPGTRLLVL.

The rearrangement uses TRBV28 and TRBJ1-2, with TRBD1 matching over 7 bases. Germline CDR1 reads MDHEN; CDR2 reads SYDVKM. This CDR3 region has 12 residues. CDR3 coding DNA: TGTGTCACAGGACAGGAGCCTTATGGCTACACCTTC. Translation: CVTGQEPYGYTF.

The sample holds a few counts of this clone. The rearrangement joins TRBV11-1 to TRBJ2-5; D is uncertain. Germline values: CDR1 SGHAT, CDR2 FQDESV (reference sequence). This CDR3 has 13 residues. Deletions cut 5 bases from V and 5 bases from J, with 12 bases between. CDR3 coding DNA: TGTGCCAGCAGCCGCCGGTCTACGGAGACCCAGTACTTC. Protein sequence: CASSRRSTETQYF.

The J gene is TRBJ1-1, the V gene TRBV28, with TRBD1 identical over 8 bases. The germline V gene encodes CDR1 MDHEN and CDR2 SYDVKM. V dropped 2 bases and J dropped 1; count of bases not matched to a gene: 6. The CDR3 extends over 16 amino acids. The CDR3 loop reads CASSLAQGAGNTEAFF. DNA for the CDR3: TGTGCCAGCAGTTTAGCGCAGGGGGCTGGGAACACTGAAGCTTTCTTT.

This clone was observed a handful of times. The V gene is TRBV20-1, the J gene TRBJ1-3; tentatively, D is TRBD1 (6 bases). CDR1 is DFQATT, CDR2 SNEGSKA, per germline (reference sequence). V gave up 3 bases and J gave up 0 bases, with 15 bases separating them. The CDR3 length is 16 residues. The CDR3 region is CSASAGLQGSGNTIYF. For the CDR3, the DNA is TGCAGTGCTAGTGCCGGTTTACAGGGCTCTGGAAACACCATATATTTT.

The count of this clone is one. The V and J genes are TRBV27 and TRBJ1-1; D might be TRBD1 (6 bases). Trimming pared 8 bases from V and 6 bases from J, leaving 13 bases between. Germline CDR1 is MNHEY and CDR2 is SMNVEV (reference sequence). This CDR3 has 12 amino acids. As DNA, the CDR3 is TGTGCCAGCGGACCGACAGGAGCTGAAGCTTTCTTT. Translated: CASGPTGAEAFF.

The gene calls are TRBV29-1 and TRBJ1-1; D perhaps matches TRBD1 (6 bases). Germline V CDR1 and CDR2: SQVTM, ANQGSEA. CDR3 length equals 10 residues. Trimming took 7 bases from V and 6 from J, leaving 9 bases between them. CDR3 residues: CSARTAEAFF. CDR3 nucleotides: TGCAGCGCCCGGACAGCTGAAGCTTTCTTT.

V and J are TRBV3-1 (or the pseudogene TRBV3-2) and TRBJ2-1; D possibly corresponds to TRBD2 (6 bases). Germline V CDR1 and CDR2: LGHDT, YNNKEL (reference sequence). Trimming pared 2 bases from V and 10 bases from J, leaving 9 bases between. The CDR3 contains 12 residues. The CDR3: CASSQLALEQFF. The CDR3 coding sequence is TGTGCCAGCAGCCAACTAGCGTTGGAGCAGTTCTTC.

The J gene is TRBJ1-4, the V gene TRBV9; the D gene is possibly TRBD1 (6 bases). The CDR3 is 15 residues long. Germline CDR1 and CDR2: SGDLS and YYNGEE. Trimming took 3 bases from V and 1 from J, leaving 10 bases between them. CDR3 protein: CASSAQGGTNEKLFF. CDR3 in DNA: TGTGCCAGCAGCGCCCAAGGGGGAACTAATGAAAAACTGTTTTTT.

The genes are TRBV21-1 and TRBJ2-1; the table names TRBD2, a call not compared with the DNA. TRBV21-1 corresponds to a pseudogene. CDR3 size: 13 residues. The DNA of the CDR3 is TGTGCCAGCAGCATCGGACTAGCGACCGAGCAGTTCTTC. Translated: CASSIGLATEQFF.

The chain carries TRBV3-1 (or the pseudogene TRBV3-2) and TRBJ2-7; unclear D gene. Trimming removed 2 bases at V and 6 bases at J, with 14 bases between. The CDR3 contains 14 residues. Germline V gene sequence: CDR1 LGHDT, CDR2 YNNKEL (reference sequence). The CDR3 nucleotides read TGTGCCAGCAGCCAACCCCGACTCGTGGCCGAGCAGTACTTC. Translated: CASSQPRLVAEQYF.